The clone carrying this T cell receptor (beta chain) has a single count. At one of its ends the junction is not consistent with the germline gene, which may arise from a read error. Starting material for RNA and DNA co-extraction consisted of about 17-34 mg of unsorted bulk tissue. The study enrolled treatment-naive patients with chronic HBV infection. Samples were taken from five separate regions of every tumor. Tumor samples were assessed, and every one had over 90% viable tumor cells. This CDR3 contains 15 residues. Germline values: CDR1 SGHAT, CDR2 FQDESV (reference sequence). Reverse transcription of approximately 0.55 ug total RNA with a constant-region primer produced TCR beta cDNA. It was through three nested multiplex PCR rounds of slightly modified ARM-PCR that TCR beta libraries arose. Use of TRBV1-TRBV30 forward primers with a C-beta reverse primer characterized the first two PCR rounds, which lasted nine to eleven cycles each. TCRdb reprocessed the multiplex PCR reads via MiXCR and lists one record per CDR3 protein. The sample has 100,000 or so distinct CDR3 sequences, about four fifths seen once.

This entry is derived from a study of tumor-infiltrating lymphocytes in primary liver carcinoma. The V and J genes are TRBV11-1 and TRBJ2-6; D is perhaps TRBD1 (5 bases). Input material: liver tumor tissue from sampling region 3. The sample's subset: tumor region T3, left-lateral pole. The clonotype was recovered from a man aged 35 to 55 with primary liver carcinoma and hepatitis B virus infection. DNA for the CDR3: TGTGACAGCAGCTTGGGCCGAGTTGGGGCCAACGTCATGACTTTC. Its protein product is CDSSLGRVGANVMTF.